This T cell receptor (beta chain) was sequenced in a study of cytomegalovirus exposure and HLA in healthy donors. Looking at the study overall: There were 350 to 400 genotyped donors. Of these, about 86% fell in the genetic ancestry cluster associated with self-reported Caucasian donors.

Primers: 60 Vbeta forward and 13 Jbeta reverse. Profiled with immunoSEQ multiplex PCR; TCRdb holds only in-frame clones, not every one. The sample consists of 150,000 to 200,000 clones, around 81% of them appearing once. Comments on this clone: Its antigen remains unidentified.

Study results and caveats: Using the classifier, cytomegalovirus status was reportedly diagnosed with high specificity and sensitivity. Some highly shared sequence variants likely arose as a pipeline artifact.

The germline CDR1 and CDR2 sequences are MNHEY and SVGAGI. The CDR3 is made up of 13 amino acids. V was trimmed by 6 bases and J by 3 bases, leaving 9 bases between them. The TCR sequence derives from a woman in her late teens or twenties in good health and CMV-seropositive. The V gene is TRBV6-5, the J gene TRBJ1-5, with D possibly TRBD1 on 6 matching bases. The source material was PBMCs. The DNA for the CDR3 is TGTGCCAGCAGAAGACAGGTCAATCAGCCCCAGCATTTT. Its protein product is CASRRQVNQPQHF.